The entry that follows covers one T cell receptor (beta chain) sequence. Its specific antigen is unknown. Qualities for individual bases were not recorded, and no much larger clone is one base off. In total, 666 healthy bone marrow donors made up the cohort. All cohort members were sampled while nominally healthy, although unrecorded immune exposures were likely present. The donor tested CMV seronegative, placing the donor among the roughly 400 seronegative members of the cohort. A peripheral blood sample was provided by each donor, and peripheral blood mononuclear cells were used for TCR beta sequencing. The Qiagen DNeasy Blood Extraction Kit was used to extract genomic DNA from the blood cell samples. From the cysteine through the phenylalanine, the CDR3 covers 15 amino acids. Only the CDR3 part of the read is kept: 45 bases, read in frame from the first base. Cut back by 2 bases and 4 bases, the V and J ends lie 13 bases apart. The germline V gene yields MNHNS for CDR1 and SASEGT for CDR2.

Library method: the immunoSEQ multiplex PCR assay. The multiplex PCR relied on a mix of 60 forward primers for TCR Vbeta segments and 13 reverse primers for TCR Jbeta segments. The CDR3 region of rearranged TCR beta genes was amplified from genomic DNA by a multiplex PCR assay. On the Illumina HiSeq System, the amplified TCR beta libraries were sequenced as 87-base-pair reads. The authors' pipeline ran thus. A later analysis counted about 76 million unique TCR beta chains across the 690 or so repertoires, and about 10 million of these chains were shared by at least two donors. Raw reads were error-corrected and collapsed into unique sequences by a nearest-neighbor algorithm in which closely related sequences were merged to remove PCR and sequencing errors. To assign V, D and J gene segments, CDR3 sequences were aligned to IMGT reference sequences. Each retained sequence needed at least a six-nucleotide match to both a V gene segment and a J gene segment. Rearrangements were classified as productive when the CDR3 lacked stop codons and remained in frame with V and J, and all other rearrangements were classified as non-productive. Following IMGT convention, CDR3 was defined as the stretch from the second conserved V-encoded cysteine to the conserved J-encoded phenylalanine. In an earlier analysis of roughly 610 of the donors, sequences lacking an unambiguous match to a single V gene segment were excluded. An earlier analysis of fewer than 750 of the donors classified V segments as functional when productive rearrangements were above 56.7% and as segregating when the standard deviation between donors was above 5%. A statistical classification framework was developed to diagnose cytomegalovirus status using the catalog of TCR beta chain sequences. In a later analysis, TCR nucleotide sequences were compared against IMGT/GENE-DB human TR gene sequences so that V and J genes could be assigned. In a later analysis, CDR3 sequences and most-parsimonious VDJ recombination scenarios were assigned using the TCRdist pipeline. In a later analysis, every TCR beta chain was defined by the combination of its CDR3 amino acid sequence and its V-gene family, and reads without a unique V-gene family were dropped. In a later analysis, several hundred highly shared, low-generation-probability nucleotide sequences were removed to address suspected cross-contamination and a sequencing artifact. A later analysis calculated a clonal expansion index for each public chain from normalized within-repertoire ranks of inferred template counts. In a later analysis, generation probabilities were computed with a VDJ recombination model fitted to out-of-frame rearrangements, and the resulting probabilities were checked against IGoR. In a later analysis, TCR-TCR, TCR-HLA and TCR-CMV co-occurrence was scored with hypergeometric tests, and a repertoire-size bias correction was applied to TCR pairs. A later analysis estimated false discovery rates by permuting HLA or CMV assignments 20 times. In a later analysis, co-occurring TCRs were grouped using DBSCAN, with TCRdist sequence similarity added in when clustering inside HLA-allele-positive subsets. Co-occurrence clustering excluded repertoires with fewer than 30,000 or more than 120,000 public chains, plus five with anomalous nucleotide sharing. This immuneACCESS table, as held by TCRdb, lists in-frame sequences with V and J called but not all clones. Of the missing ones, under half trace to an unresolved V gene in checked studies; the others have no known cause. Clone size and V and J calls were adopted from that table, with D and trimming inferred from the DNA. The sample includes roughly 76,000 clones, with roughly 89% observed a single time. The ten largest clones take up roughly 2% of the sample.

This sample was taken from a study of cytomegalovirus exposure and HLA in healthy donors (dated 2017 in TCRdb). With respect to the entire study: In an earlier analysis of 587 of the donors, around 300 Gb of sequence data and some 100 million unique TCR beta sequences from 150 million to 200 million T cells were reported. Roughly 300 gigabases of sequencing data and 78 million or so unique TCR sequences were included in an early release covering under 650 HLA-typed donors. Of the 350 to 400 genotyped donors, over 70% fell in the genetic ancestry cluster associated with self-reported Caucasian donors. The study aimed to test whether signatures of past pathogen exposure could be identified by cataloging public T cell receptors. Using immunosequencing, the study profiled T cell repertoires from 500 to 800 subjects and related those repertoires to cytomegalovirus serostatus. Along with the approximately 700-subject first cohort, a separate validation cohort of over a hundred different subjects was used. To predict cytomegalovirus infection status, the study brought together high-throughput TCR immunosequencing, statistical association of individual TCRs with disease status, and machine learning. In a later analysis, previously published TCR beta repertoires from 550 to 700 donors were re-analyzed and high-resolution HLA genotyping was added so that TCR occurrence patterns could be studied. In the later analysis, no new phenotypic data were used to find candidate immune exposures; instead, reliance was placed on TCR beta sequences and their occurrence across donors. In an earlier analysis of a few hundred of the donors, high-throughput TCR beta sequencing was used to judge whether each TCR beta V gene segment behaved as functional or pseudogenic. Donor age, sex, ethnicity and CMV serostatus were compiled alongside the repertoire data. A later genetic analysis used genome-wide SNP genotypes for about 60% of the roughly 700 donors, treating that subset as a discovery cohort. Every discovery cohort repertoire had been produced on one sequencing platform. HLA typing covered class I and class II loci at four-digit resolution. The number of typed donors differed by locus: about 620-640 for A, B, C, DRB1 and DQB1; 522 for DQA1; 606 for DPA1; and around 450 for DPB1. A few DR-DQ haplotypes were treated as single units for association and clustering because of strong linkage in the cohort. Across roughly 420 genotyped donors of the cohort, an average of about 240,000 unique TCR beta nucleotide sequences per donor were sequenced, and roughly 17% of those sequences were non-productive. What the authors observed across the whole study: A further reported finding was that TCR beta sequences accurately predicted the HLA-A and HLA-B alleles for most subjects in the first cohort. Because the 87-base-pair reads could not distinguish some IMGT-functional V segments, including TRBV6-2 and TRBV6-3, those segments were excluded. Because counts were too low, seventeen rarely observed V segments, including chromosome 9 orphons, were left out of the earlier analysis of several hundred of the donors. While some public TCRs were present in many individuals, most TCR sequences turned up only very rarely across donors. In the study, about 150 TCR beta chains were listed as associated with cytomegalovirus. An association between a missense DCLRE1C variant and V-gene and J-gene trimming of TCR beta chains was found in a later genetic analysis and replicated in an independent cohort. A later analysis reported that several top co-occurrence clusters appeared linked to parvovirus B19, influenza, CMV and Epstein-Barr virus. Compared with equally common non-associated chains, HLA-associated TCR beta chains in a later analysis were more clonally expanded and had lower generation probabilities. HLA typing was unavailable for some donors at each locus, so association tests used only the typed subset. According to a later analysis, TCR association rates differed among HLA loci, with DRB1 alleles showing the most associated TCRs and HLA-C alleles showing the fewest. A cluster of highly shared sequence variants was judged likely to represent a technical artifact of the sequencing pipeline. An earlier analysis of some 590 of the donors showed that most TCR beta V segments appeared in productive rearrangements either about 87% or about 30% of the time, which broadly matched IMGT annotations. Linkage disequilibrium might explain the correlated functional status among segregating V segments, but an unknown experimental factor could not be excluded. The authors suggested that the approach could potentially be extended to other disease states and immunological phenotypes. In a later genetic analysis, fewer N-insertions in productive TCRs were reported among donors in an Asian-associated ancestry cluster than the roughly 700-donor mean. In a later analysis, most CMV-associated TCR beta chains were found to appear HLA-restricted, with HLA associations seemingly driven largely by CMV exposure. The classifier was reported to diagnose cytomegalovirus status with high specificity and sensitivity in both the original and validation cohorts. The presence/absence analyses assumed that sequencing depth was roughly uniform across donors, and that assumption may not be true. CMV serostatus was the only immune exposure information available for the cohort. At a false discovery rate of 0.05, a later analysis linked some 17,000 TCR beta sequences to specific HLA alleles. This cohort had only TCR beta chains sequenced, and the lack of alpha or paired-chain data limited which features could be detected. Assigning TCR associations to individual alleles was difficult when HLA alleles, especially DR and DQ, strongly co-occurred. A few of the identified cytomegalovirus-associated TCR beta chains were confirmed in vitro to be specific for cytomegalovirus antigens.

The sequenced material came from PBMCs. This TCR came from a woman aged 25-40 years in good health and CMV-seronegative. The chain links TRBV6-1 with TRBJ2-3; matching of 6 bases hints at TRBD2 as the D gene. The DNA sequence reads TGTGCCAGCAGTGAAAGGGCTAGCGTTGCAGATACGCAGTATTTT. This yields the protein CASSERASVADTQYF.